This TCR beta chain was recovered during a study of blood T cell repertoires in COVID-19. A few counts support this clone. Original processing methods: Amplification from reference gene primers served as the basis for estimated nucleated cell counts. The method was immunoSEQ multiplex PCR; TCRdb's version includes in-frame clones alone and lacks a portion of them. V, J and clone size were drawn from that table, and D and trimming were deduced from the DNA. The sample includes about 210,000 clones, about 86% of them seen just once. Germline values: CDR1 MDHEN, CDR2 SYDVKM. The V gene lost 4 bases and the J gene lost 3 bases, with 19 bases spanning the gap. The CDR3 covers 16 residues.

This chain joins TRBV28 and TRBJ2-7, with a possible D match to TRBD2 (6 bases). The clonotype originates from a woman between 50 and 59 years old with acute or convalescent COVID-19. Sequenced: peripheral blood. The CDR3 loop reads CASSSHEGGIVYEQYF. The CDR3 DNA reads as TGTGCCAGCAGTTCTCATGAAGGCGGGATCGTCTACGAGCAGTACTTC.